Below, 5 T cell receptor beta chains from the same sample are listed, as sequenced in a study of T-cell memory formation after mild COVID-19. MiXCR was run by TCRdb on the 5' RACE reads, yielding one entry per CDR3 protein. Of tens of thousands of distinct CDR3 sequences in the sample, over 15% were seen once. Sequenced: PBMCs or a T cell subset sorted from them (not recorded which). These receptors all come from an adult woman who had mild COVID-19 (a few samples of this study predate the infection). Cell type and time point are not known.

V and J are TRBV29-1 and TRBJ1-2; no reliable D call. Trimming took off 6 bases at V and 3 bases at J, with 11 bases between the two ends. The CDR3 runs to 12 residues. Germline values: CDR1 SQVTM, CDR2 ANQGSEA. The CDR3 region is CSVRPSDYGYTF. The CDR3 DNA reads as TGCAGCGTAAGGCCATCTGACTATGGCTACACCTTC.

The table lists this clonotype with a few counts. The genes are TRBV30 and TRBJ2-7; D not resolved. Trimming took off 1 base at V and 3 bases at J, with 10 bases between the two ends. Germline V CDR1 and CDR2: GTSNPN, SVGIG (reference sequence). The CDR3 runs 13 residues. The CDR3 nucleotides are TGTGCCTGGAGTGAGGGTCTCGGCTACGAGCAGTACTTC. Amino acid sequence: CAWSEGLGYEQYF.

This clonotype was seen a handful of times. This rearrangement joins TRBV15 to TRBJ2-1; no clear D. V lost 1 base, J lost 0 bases, and 7 bases lay in between. CDR3 size: 15 residues. Per germline, CDR1 LNHNV and CDR2 YYDKDF (reference sequence). The DNA for the CDR3 is TGTGCCACCAGCAGAGCCCGGAGCTCCTACAATGAGCAGTTCTTC. Translation: CATSRARSSYNEQFF. The whole variable domain, remainder taken from reference TRBV15 and TRBJ2-1, is DAMVIQNPRYQVTQFGKPVTLSCSQTLNHNVMYWYQQKSSQAPKLLFHYYDKDFNNEADTPDNFQSRRPNTSFCFLDIRSPGLGDTAMYLCATSRARSSYNEQFFGPGTRLTVL.

The genes are TRBV9 and TRBJ2-2; D gene unclear. CDR3 length equals 13 residues. Germline V lookup: CDR1 SGDLS, CDR2 YYNGEE. The V and J ends lost 3 bases and 7 bases respectively, with 10 bases between them. The CDR3 is CASSEFDFGELFF. The CDR3 nucleotides are TGTGCCAGCAGCGAATTTGACTTCGGGGAGCTGTTTTTT.

The V call is TRBV20-1, the J call TRBJ2-1; no firm D call. Trimming cost V 3 bases and J 2 bases, with 17 bases left between them. CDR1 and CDR2 (germline): DFQATT, SNEGSKA (reference sequence). The CDR3 is 16 amino acids. The DNA for the CDR3 is TGCAGTGCTAGTTATTCGGCCTTACGGCCCTACAATGAGCAGTTCTTC. Protein sequence: CSASYSALRPYNEQFF.